The present entry profiles one T cell receptor beta chain with its context. Antigen specificity is unknown. This sample is drawn from a study of CD8 T cells in Susac syndrome. Regarding the study as a whole: That the number of individuals in its TCR sequencing and HLA analysis was relatively small was acknowledged by the study.

From blood CD8+ and CD4+ T cells, the TCR beta chain was sequenced. About 0.5 to 1 ug RNA was reverse transcribed with random hexamers. Multiplex PCR with immunoSEQ amplified the TCR beta CDR3 across 54 Vbeta and 13 Jbeta. One entry per CDR3 protein, called by TCRdb with MiXCR from the immunoSEQ multiplex PCR reads. Counted here are approximately 200,000 distinct CDR3 sequences, 92% occurring once; the ten biggest clones make up roughly 0.15%. Germline values: CDR1 SGDLS, CDR2 YYNGEE. The CDR3 runs 16 residues. Losses at the gene ends were 4 bases for V and 5 bases for J; bases not matched to a gene: 10.

The receptor was isolated from a human donor with multiple sclerosis. The sequencing input was CD8+ T cells from PBMCs. The rearrangement joins TRBV9 to TRBJ2-1, with 9 nucleotides matching TRBD2. The CDR3 DNA is TGTGCCAGCAGCCCCATAGCGGGAGCACCACACAATGAGCAGTTCTTC. It translates to CASSPIAGAPHNEQFF.